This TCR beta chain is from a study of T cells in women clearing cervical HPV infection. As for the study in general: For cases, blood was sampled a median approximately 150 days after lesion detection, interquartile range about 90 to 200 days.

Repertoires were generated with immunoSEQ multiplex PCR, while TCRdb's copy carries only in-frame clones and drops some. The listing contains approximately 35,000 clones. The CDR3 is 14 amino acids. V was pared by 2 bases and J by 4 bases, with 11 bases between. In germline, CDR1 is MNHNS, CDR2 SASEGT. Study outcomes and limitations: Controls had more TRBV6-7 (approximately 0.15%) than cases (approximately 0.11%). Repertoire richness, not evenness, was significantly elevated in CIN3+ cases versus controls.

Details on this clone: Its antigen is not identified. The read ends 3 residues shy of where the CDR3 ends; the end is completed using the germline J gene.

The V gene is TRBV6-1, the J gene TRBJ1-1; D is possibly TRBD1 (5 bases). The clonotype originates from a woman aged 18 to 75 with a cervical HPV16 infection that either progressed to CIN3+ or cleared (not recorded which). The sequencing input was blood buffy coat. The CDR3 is CASSEYGQGTEAFF. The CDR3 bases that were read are TGTGCCAGCAGTGAATATGGGCAGGGCACTGAA.